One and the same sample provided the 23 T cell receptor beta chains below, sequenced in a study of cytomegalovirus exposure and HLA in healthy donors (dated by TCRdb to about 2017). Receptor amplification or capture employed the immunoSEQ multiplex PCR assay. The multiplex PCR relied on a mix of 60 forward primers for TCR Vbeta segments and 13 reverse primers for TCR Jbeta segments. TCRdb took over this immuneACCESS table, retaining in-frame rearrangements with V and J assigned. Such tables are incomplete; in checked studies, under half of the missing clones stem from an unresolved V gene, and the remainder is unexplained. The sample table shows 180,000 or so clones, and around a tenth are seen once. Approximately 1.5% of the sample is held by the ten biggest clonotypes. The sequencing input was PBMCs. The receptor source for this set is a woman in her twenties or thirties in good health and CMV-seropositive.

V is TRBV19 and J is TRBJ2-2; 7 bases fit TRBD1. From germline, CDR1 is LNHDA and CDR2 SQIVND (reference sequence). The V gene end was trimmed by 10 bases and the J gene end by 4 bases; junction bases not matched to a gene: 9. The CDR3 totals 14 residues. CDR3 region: CATNRDRTTGELFF. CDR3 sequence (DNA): TGTGCCACTAACCGGGACAGAACCACCGGGGAGCTGTTTTTT.

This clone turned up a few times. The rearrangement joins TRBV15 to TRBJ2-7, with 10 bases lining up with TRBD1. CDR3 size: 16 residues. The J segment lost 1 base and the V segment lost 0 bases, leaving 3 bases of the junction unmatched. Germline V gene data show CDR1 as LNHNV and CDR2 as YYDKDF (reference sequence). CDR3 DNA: TGTGCCACCAGCAGAGACCGGGGACAGGGGTCCTACGAGCAGTACTTC. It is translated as CATSRDRGQGSYEQYF.

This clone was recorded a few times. CDR3 DNA sequence: TGTGCCAGCAGTTTATCTCGGAGGATCCCCACAGATACGCAGTATTTT. It translates to CASSLSRRIPTDTQYF. J is TRBJ2-3 and V is TRBV27, with D tentatively TRBD2 (5 bases). Germline assignment: CDR1 MNHEY and CDR2 SMNVEV (reference sequence). CDR3 length: 16 residues. Deletions cut 0 bases from V and 2 bases from J, with 12 bases between.

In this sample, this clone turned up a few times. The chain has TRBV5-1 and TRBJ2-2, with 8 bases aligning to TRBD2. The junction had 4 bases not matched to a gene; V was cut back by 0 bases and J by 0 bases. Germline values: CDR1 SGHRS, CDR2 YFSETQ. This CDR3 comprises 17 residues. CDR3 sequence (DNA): TGCGCCAGCAGCTTGGGTAGCGGGGACCCGAACACCGGGGAGCTGTTTTTT. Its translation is CASSLGSGDPNTGELFF. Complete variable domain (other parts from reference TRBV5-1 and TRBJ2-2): KAGVTQTPRYLIKTRGQQVTLSCSPISGHRSVSWYQQTPGQGLQFLFEYFSETQRNKGNFPGRFSGRQFSNSRSEMNVSTLELGDSALYLCASSLGSGDPNTGELFFGEGSRLTVL.

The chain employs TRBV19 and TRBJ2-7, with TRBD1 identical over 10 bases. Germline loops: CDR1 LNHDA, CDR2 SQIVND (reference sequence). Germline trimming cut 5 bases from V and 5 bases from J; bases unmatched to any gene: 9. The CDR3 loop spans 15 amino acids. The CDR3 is CASSSPGDRGDEQYF. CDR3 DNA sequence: TGTGCCAGTAGTTCCCCCGGGGACAGGGGCGACGAGCAGTACTTC.

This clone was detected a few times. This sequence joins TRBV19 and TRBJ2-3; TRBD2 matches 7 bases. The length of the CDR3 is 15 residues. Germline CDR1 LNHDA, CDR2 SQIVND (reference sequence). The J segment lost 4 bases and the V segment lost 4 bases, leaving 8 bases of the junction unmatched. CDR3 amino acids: CASSTGRQGADTQYF. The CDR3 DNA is TGTGCCAGTAGTACCGGGAGGCAAGGTGCAGATACGCAGTATTTT. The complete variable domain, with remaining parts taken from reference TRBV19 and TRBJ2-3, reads DGGITQSPKYLFRKEGQNVTLSCEQNLNHDAMYWYRQDPGQGLRLIYYSQIVNDFQKGDIAEGYSVSREKKESFPLTVTSAQKNPTAFYLCASSTGRQGADTQYFGPGTRLTVL.

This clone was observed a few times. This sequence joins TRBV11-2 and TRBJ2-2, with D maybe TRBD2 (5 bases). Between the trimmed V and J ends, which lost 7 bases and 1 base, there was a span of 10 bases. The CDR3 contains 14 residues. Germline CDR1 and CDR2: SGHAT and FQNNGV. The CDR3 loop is CASNPRGNTGELFF. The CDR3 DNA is TGTGCCAGCAATCCCCGGGGGAACACCGGGGAGCTGTTTTTT.

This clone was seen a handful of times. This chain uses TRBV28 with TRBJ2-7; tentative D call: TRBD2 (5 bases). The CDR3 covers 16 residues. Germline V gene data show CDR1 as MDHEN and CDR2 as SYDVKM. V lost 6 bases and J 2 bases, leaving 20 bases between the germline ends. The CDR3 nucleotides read TGTGCCAGCAGCCCAAACCCGGCCGGGAAAACCTACGAGCAGTACTTC. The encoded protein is CASSPNPAGKTYEQYF.

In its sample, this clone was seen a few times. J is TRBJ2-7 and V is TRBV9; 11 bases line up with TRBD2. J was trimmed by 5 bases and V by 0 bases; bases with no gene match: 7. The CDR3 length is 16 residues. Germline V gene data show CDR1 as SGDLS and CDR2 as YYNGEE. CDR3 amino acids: CASSVEASGRINEQYF. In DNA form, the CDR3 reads TGTGCCAGCAGCGTAGAGGCTAGCGGGAGGATTAACGAGCAGTACTTC.

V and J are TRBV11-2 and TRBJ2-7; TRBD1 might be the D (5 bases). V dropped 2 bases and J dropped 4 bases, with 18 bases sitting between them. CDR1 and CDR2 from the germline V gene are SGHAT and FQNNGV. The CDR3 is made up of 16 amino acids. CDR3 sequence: CASSLTVRTRPYEQYF. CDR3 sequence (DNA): TGTGCCAGCAGCTTAACAGTCAGGACAAGACCGTACGAGCAGTACTTC.

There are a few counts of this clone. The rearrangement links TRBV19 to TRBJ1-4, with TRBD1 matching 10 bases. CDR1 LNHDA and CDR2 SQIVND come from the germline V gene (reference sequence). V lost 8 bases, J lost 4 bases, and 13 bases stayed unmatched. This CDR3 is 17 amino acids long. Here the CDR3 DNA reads TGTGCCAGTGCGGACCGGGACAGGGGTTTTTTTAATGAAAAACTGTTTTTT. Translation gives CASADRDRGFFNEKLFF.

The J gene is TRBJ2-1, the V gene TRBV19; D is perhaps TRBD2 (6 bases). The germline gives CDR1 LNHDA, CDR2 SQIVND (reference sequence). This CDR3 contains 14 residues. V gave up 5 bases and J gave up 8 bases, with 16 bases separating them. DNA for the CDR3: TGTGCCAGTAGTCCCATCGGGCCGGGGGATGAGCAGTTCTTC. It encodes CASSPIGPGDEQFF.

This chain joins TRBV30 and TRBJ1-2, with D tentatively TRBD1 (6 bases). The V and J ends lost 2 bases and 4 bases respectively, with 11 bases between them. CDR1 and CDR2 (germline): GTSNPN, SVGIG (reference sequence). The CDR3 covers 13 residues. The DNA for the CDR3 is TGTGCCTGGAGTACAGGGTTCCTCTATGGCTACACCTTC. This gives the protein CAWSTGFLYGYTF.

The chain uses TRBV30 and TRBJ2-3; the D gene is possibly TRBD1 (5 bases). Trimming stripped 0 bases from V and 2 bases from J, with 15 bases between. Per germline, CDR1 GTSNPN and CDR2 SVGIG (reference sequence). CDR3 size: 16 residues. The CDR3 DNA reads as TGTGCCTGGAGTGTGGGTCAGGGCTTCTTCACAGATACGCAGTATTTT. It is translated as CAWSVGQGFFTDTQYF.

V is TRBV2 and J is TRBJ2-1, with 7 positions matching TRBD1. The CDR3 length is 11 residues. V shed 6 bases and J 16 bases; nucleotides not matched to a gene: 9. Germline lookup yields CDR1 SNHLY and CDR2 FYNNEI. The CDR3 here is CASRGIQGPFF. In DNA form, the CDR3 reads TGTGCCAGCAGAGGTATACAGGGGCCTTTCTTC.

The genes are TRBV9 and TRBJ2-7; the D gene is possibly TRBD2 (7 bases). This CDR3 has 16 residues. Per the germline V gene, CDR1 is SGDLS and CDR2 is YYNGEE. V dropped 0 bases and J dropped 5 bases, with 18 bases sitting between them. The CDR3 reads CASSVGGGAPPDEQYF. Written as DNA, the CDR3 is TGTGCCAGCAGCGTAGGGGGGGGCGCGCCACCCGACGAGCAGTACTTC.

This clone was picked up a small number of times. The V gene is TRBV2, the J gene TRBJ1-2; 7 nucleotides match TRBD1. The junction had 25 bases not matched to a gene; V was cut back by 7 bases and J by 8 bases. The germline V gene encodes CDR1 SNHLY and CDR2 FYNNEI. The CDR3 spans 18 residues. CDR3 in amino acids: CASTLEGPGTDLQGGYTF. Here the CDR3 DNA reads TGTGCCAGCACTCTAGAGGGTCCCGGGACAGATCTTCAAGGAGGCTACACCTTC.

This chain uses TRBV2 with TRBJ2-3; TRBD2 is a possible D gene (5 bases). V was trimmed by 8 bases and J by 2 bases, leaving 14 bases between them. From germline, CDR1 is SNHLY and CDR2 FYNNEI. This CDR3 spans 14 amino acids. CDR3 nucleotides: TGTGCCAGCCCCCCCCGGGGATACACAGATACGCAGTATTTT. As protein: CASPPRGYTDTQYF. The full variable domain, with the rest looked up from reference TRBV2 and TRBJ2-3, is EPEVTQTPSHQVTQMGQEVILRCVPISNHLYFYWYRQILGQKVEFLVSFYNNEISEKSEIFDDQFSVERPDGSNFTLKIRSTKLEDSAMYFCASPPRGYTDTQYFGPGTRLTVL.

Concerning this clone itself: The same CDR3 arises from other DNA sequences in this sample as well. The CDR3 loop is CASSDAPHREQFF. CDR3 DNA sequence: TGTGCCAGCAGTGATGCACCCCACAGGGAGCAGTTCTTC. The chain is built from TRBV2 and TRBJ2-1; possible D gene TRBD1, 5 bases. The CDR3 loop spans 13 amino acids. The germline gives CDR1 SNHLY, CDR2 FYNNEI. V lost 3 bases and J 10 bases, leaving 13 bases between the germline ends.

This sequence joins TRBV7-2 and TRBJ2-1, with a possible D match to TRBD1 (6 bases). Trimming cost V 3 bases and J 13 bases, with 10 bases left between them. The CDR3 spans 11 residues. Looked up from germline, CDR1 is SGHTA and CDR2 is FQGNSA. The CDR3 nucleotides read TGTGCCAGCAGCTTCTGGGACATACAGTTCTTC. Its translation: CASSFWDIQFF.

In nucleotides, the CDR3 is TGTGCCAGCAGCTCAGAAAGACAGTCTCGCACAGATACGCAGTATTTT. This translates into CASSSERQSRTDTQYF. This sequence joins TRBV7-9 and TRBJ2-3; tentatively, D is TRBD1 (5 bases). Trimming cost V 4 bases and J 1 base, with 15 bases left between them. CDR1 and CDR2 (germline): SEHNR, FQNEAQ (reference sequence). CDR3 length: 16 residues.

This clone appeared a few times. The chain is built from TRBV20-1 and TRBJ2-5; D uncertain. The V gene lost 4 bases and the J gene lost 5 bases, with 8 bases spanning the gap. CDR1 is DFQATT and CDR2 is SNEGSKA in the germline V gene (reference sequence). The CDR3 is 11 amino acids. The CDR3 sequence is CSATLRETQYF. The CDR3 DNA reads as TGCAGTGCTACGCTCCGGGAGACCCAGTACTTC.

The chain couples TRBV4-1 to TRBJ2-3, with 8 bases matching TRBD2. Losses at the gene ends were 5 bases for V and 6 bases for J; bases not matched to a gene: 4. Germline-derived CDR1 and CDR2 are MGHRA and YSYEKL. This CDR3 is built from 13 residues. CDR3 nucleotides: TGCGCCAGCAGCGCGTGGACTAGCGATACGCAGTATTTT. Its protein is CASSAWTSDTQYF.